This TCR beta chain was observed in a study of response to subunit inactivated influenza vaccine. Trimming stripped 0 bases from V and 4 bases from J, with 13 bases between. The CDR3 runs to 15 residues. Germline CDR1 and CDR2: SGHRS and YFSETQ. TCRdb recomputed calls from the RT-PCR reads with MiXCR, one row per CDR3 protein. The table has fewer than 600,000 distinct CDR3 sequences, approximately 6.9% seen once. A word on this clonotype: Antigen specificity is unknown.

Whole-study findings and limits: A suggestion made by the authors is that each seasonal influenza vaccination recruits few new T cells.

The sequence was obtained from a man between 50 and 69 years old who received an inactivated influenza vaccine. Material: PBMCs from blood, obtained roughly 24 months after vaccination. The chain has TRBV5-1 and TRBJ1-2; possibly TRBD1 for D (6 bases). The CDR3 loop reads CASSLDFRDTYGYTF. CDR3 nucleotides: TGCGCCAGCAGCTTGGACTTCCGGGACACCTATGGCTACACCTTC.